A selection of T cell receptor beta chains follows, all from one sample in a study of T cell responses to AZD1222 COVID-19 vaccine. Some clones are missing from TCRdb's copy, which holds only in-frame ones; the method was immunoSEQ multiplex PCR. The sample contains approximately 170,000 clones, 80% to 90% of which appear only once. The sequences come from peripheral blood, collected on day 0 of AZD1222 vaccination. These TCRs come from an adult in good health. Each CDR3 is given with its conserved first and last residue. D genes are given only for firm matches. Size values are once, few and many counts, or a class for expanded clones, and some rows have none.

v_gene,j_gene,abundance,d_gene,CDR3aa,CDR3nt
TRBV18,TRBJ2-3,few,.,CASSPLTETSTDTQYF,TGTGCCAGCTCACCACTTACAGAAACTAGCACAGATACGCAGTATTTT
TRBV28,TRBJ1-4,.,TRBD1,CASSADRVNEKLFF,TGTGCCAGCAGTGCGGACAGGGTTAATGAAAAACTGTTTTTT
TRBV5-1,TRBJ2-5,once,.,CASSLEGQETQYF,TGCGCCAGCAGCTTGGAAGGTCAAGAGACCCAGTACTTC
TRBV4-3,TRBJ1-4,.,.,CASSQDPQLTNEKLFF,TGCGCCAGCAGCCAAGACCCTCAGTTAACTAATGAAAAACTGTTTTTT
TRBV10-3,TRBJ1-1,.,TRBD1,CAIRGGVGQEKSMNTEAFF,TGTGCCATCAGAGGAGGAGTAGGACAGGAAAAAAGCATGAACACTGAAGCTTTCTTT
TRBV19,TRBJ2-1,.,TRBD1,CASSFRDRDDEQFF,TGTGCCAGTAGTTTCCGGGACAGGGACGATGAGCAGTTCTTC
TRBV30,TRBJ2-7,few,.,CAWSVSVYYEQYF,TGTGCCTGGAGTGTAAGTGTTTACTACGAGCAGTACTTC
TRBV6-2/TRBV6-3,TRBJ2-5,.,TRBD1,CASSLGTGVETQYF,TGTGCCAGCAGCCTAGGGACAGGGGTGGAGACCCAGTACTTC
TRBV6-4,TRBJ2-2,.,.,CASTFWGGGYGFGELFF,TGTGCCAGCACCTTCTGGGGCGGGGGCTACGGGTTTGGGGAGCTGTTTTTT
TRBV24-1,TRBJ2-1,.,.,CATSDLGTLGPNEQFF,TGTGCCACCAGTGATTTGGGGACCCTCGGGCCCAATGAGCAGTTCTTC
TRBV2,TRBJ2-1,few,.,CASSVEGLIYNEQFF,TGTGCCAGCAGTGTCGAGGGACTCATCTACAATGAGCAGTTCTTC
TRBV9,TRBJ1-2,.,.,CASSARVDYGYTF,TGTGCCAGCAGCGCCAGGGTTGACTATGGCTACACCTTC
TRBV12-3/TRBV12-4,TRBJ2-1,.,.,CASSHSGANEQFF,TGTGCCAGCAGCCACTCGGGGGCGAATGAGCAGTTCTTC
TRBV4-1,TRBJ1-4,.,.,CASSQDEEKLFF,TGCGCCAGCAGCCAAGATGAGGAAAAACTGTTTTTT
TRBV20-1,TRBJ1-2,.,.,CTFAQGDGYTF,TGCACCTTTGCGCAGGGTGATGGCTACACCTTC
TRBV9,TRBJ1-5,.,.,CASSVGQPQHF,TGTGCCAGCAGCGTAGGTCAGCCCCAGCATTTT
TRBV5-4,TRBJ2-1,.,TRBD1,CASSQGQGYNEQFF,TGTGCCAGCAGCCAAGGACAGGGATACAATGAGCAGTTCTTC
TRBV27,TRBJ1-6,.,.,CASSQGPHNSPLHF,TGTGCCAGCAGTCAAGGTCCCCATAATTCACCCCTCCACTTT
TRBV11-2,TRBJ1-1,.,.,CASSSGFEAFF,TGTGCCAGCAGCTCAGGTTTTGAAGCTTTCTTT
TRBV6-5,TRBJ1-2,.,TRBD1,CASRAGTGGNYGYTF,TGTGCCAGCAGGGCCGGGACAGGAGGTAACTATGGCTACACCTTC
TRBV5-6,TRBJ1-6,.,.,CASTAGSTGLIGNSPLHF,TGTGCCAGCACCGCTGGGTCTACTGGGTTAATCGGTAATTCACCCCTCCACTTT
TRBV5-1,TRBJ2-5,once,.,CASSPRDPAETQYF,TGCGCCAGCAGCCCTAGGGATCCGGCGGAGACCCAGTACTTC
TRBV27,TRBJ2-5,.,TRBD1,CASSLSPGTAQETQYF,TGTGCCAGCAGTTTATCCCCCGGGACAGCTCAAGAGACCCAGTACTTC
TRBV4-1,TRBJ2-3,.,.,CASSQEPRGSDTQYF,TGCGCCAGCAGCCAAGAACCCCGGGGCTCAGATACGCAGTATTTT
TRBV6-2/TRBV6-3,TRBJ2-7,.,.,CASSSDWNYYEQYF,TGTGCCAGCAGCTCGGACTGGAACTATTACGAGCAGTACTTC
TRBV7-9,TRBJ2-5,.,.,CASSPPGGGLETQYF,TGTGCCAGCAGCCCCCCTGGGGGGGGGCTAGAGACCCAGTACTTC
TRBV12-3/TRBV12-4,TRBJ1-3,.,.,CASSLTINTIYF,TGTGCCAGCAGTTTAACAATAAACACCATATATTTT
TRBV19,TRBJ1-2,.,.,CASSPSPDHYGYTF,TGTGCCAGTAGCCCGAGCCCAGACCACTATGGCTACACCTTC
TRBV3-1/TRBV3-2,TRBJ2-2,.,TRBD1,CASSRSSGTGGSGELFF,TGTGCCAGCAGCCGTTCCTCCGGGACAGGGGGCTCCGGGGAGCTGTTTTTT
TRBV9,TRBJ1-1,.,TRBD1,CASRRQGARAFF,TGTGCCAGCAGAAGACAGGGGGCTAGAGCTTTCTTT
TRBV18,TRBJ2-5,once,.,CASSPLAVQETQYF,TGTGCCAGCTCACCACTAGCGGTACAAGAGACCCAGTACTTC
TRBV9,TRBJ2-3,.,TRBD2,CASSVEVAGRDTQYF,TGTGCCAGCAGCGTAGAGGTAGCGGGTCGAGATACGCAGTATTTT
TRBV6-2/TRBV6-3,TRBJ1-3,once,.,CASSLSYGAVNSGNTIYF,TGTGCCAGCAGCTTAAGTTACGGTGCGGTGAACTCTGGAAACACCATATATTTT
TRBV7-8,TRBJ2-7,.,TRBD2,CASSPRGGELYEQYF,TGTGCCAGCAGCCCCCGGGGGGGGGAACTCTACGAGCAGTACTTC
TRBV30,TRBJ1-6,.,.,CAWSVGRQGNSPLHF,TGTGCCTGGAGTGTAGGGCGTCAGGGTAATTCACCCCTCCACTTT
TRBV2,TRBJ1-2,.,TRBD1,CASSEGQGADGYGYTF,TGTGCCAGCAGTGAAGGACAGGGGGCGGATGGCTATGGCTACACCTTC
TRBV5-4,TRBJ1-2,.,.,CASSLVEVVDGYTF,TGTGCCAGCAGCTTGGTAGAGGTTGTAGATGGCTACACCTTC
TRBV10-1,TRBJ2-3,.,TRBD2,CASSNQRGAYTDTQYF,TGCGCCAGCAGTAACCAGCGGGGGGCCTACACAGATACGCAGTATTTT
TRBV10-3,TRBJ1-4,few,.,CAISESTRSNEKLFF,TGTGCCATCAGTGAGTCGACTCGTTCTAATGAAAAACTGTTTTTT
TRBV4-2,TRBJ2-5,.,TRBD1,CASSQDTDRQETQYF,TGTGCCAGCAGCCAAGACACGGACAGGCAAGAGACCCAGTACTTC
TRBV23-1,TRBJ2-1,.,.,CASSHRPYPLSYNEQFF,TGCGCCAGCAGTCACCGCCCCTACCCGCTCTCCTACAATGAGCAGTTCTTC
TRBV3-1/TRBV3-2,TRBJ2-7,.,TRBD2,CASSQLARGGGGYEQYF,TGTGCCAGCAGCCAACTTGCGAGAGGCGGGGGAGGCTACGAGCAGTACTTC
TRBV11-1,TRBJ1-6,.,.,CASSLGATFNSPLHF,TGTGCCAGCAGCTTAGGAGCGACCTTTAATTCACCCCTCCACTTT
TRBV16,TRBJ2-7,.,TRBD2,CASSLRGAYEQYF,TGTGCCAGCAGCCTTCGGGGGGCCTACGAGCAGTACTTC
TRBV3-1/TRBV3-2,TRBJ1-2,once,.,CASSPDRSYGYTF,TGTGCCAGCAGCCCAGACAGATCCTATGGCTACACCTTC
TRBV5-1,TRBJ2-1,once,TRBD2,CASSLAGGQNEQFF,TGCGCCAGCAGCTTGGCGGGGGGGCAAAATGAGCAGTTCTTC
TRBV4-1,TRBJ1-1,.,.,CASSPNAREAMNTEAFF,TGCGCCAGCAGCCCCAACGCCAGGGAGGCCATGAACACTGAAGCTTTCTTT
TRBV9,TRBJ1-2,.,.,CASSVVAGRGYTF,TGTGCCAGCAGCGTAGTGGCAGGCCGAGGCTACACCTTC
TRBV4-2,TRBJ2-4,.,TRBD2,CASSQKTTSGGAENIQYF,TGTGCCAGCAGCCAAAAAACTACTAGCGGGGGGGCAGAGAACATTCAGTACTTC
TRBV5-1,TRBJ2-5,once,TRBD2,CASSLTSGVEGTQYF,TGCGCCAGCAGCTTAACTAGCGGGGTCGAAGGGACCCAGTACTTC
TRBV19,TRBJ2-2,.,TRBD2,CVTSGGQEGGELFF,TGTGTGACTAGCGGGGGGCAAGAGGGCGGGGAGCTGTTTTTT
TRBV19,TRBJ2-3,.,.,CASSPLDSTDTQYF,TGTGCCAGTAGTCCCTTGGATAGCACAGATACGCAGTATTTT
TRBV4-2,TRBJ1-3,.,TRBD1,CASSQYRGPGNTIYF,TGTGCCAGCAGCCAATACAGGGGGCCTGGAAACACCATATATTTT
TRBV11-2,TRBJ1-1,.,.,CASSVTGNTEAFF,TGTGCCAGCAGCGTAACAGGGAACACTGAAGCTTTCTTT
TRBV5-1,TRBJ2-3,.,TRBD1,CASSFEPQGGTDTQYF,TGCGCCAGCAGCTTTGAGCCTCAGGGGGGCACAGATACGCAGTATTTT